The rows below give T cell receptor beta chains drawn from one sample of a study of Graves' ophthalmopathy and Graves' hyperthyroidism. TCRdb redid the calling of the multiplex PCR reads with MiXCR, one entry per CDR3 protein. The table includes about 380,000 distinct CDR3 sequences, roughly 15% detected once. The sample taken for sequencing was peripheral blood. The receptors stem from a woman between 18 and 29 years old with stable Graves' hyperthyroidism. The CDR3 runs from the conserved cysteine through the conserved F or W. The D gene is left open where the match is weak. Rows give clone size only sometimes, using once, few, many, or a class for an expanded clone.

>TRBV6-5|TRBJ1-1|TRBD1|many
CASSYTTGDDTEAFF
TGTGCCAGCAGTTACACTACAGGGGACGACACTGAAGCTTTCTTT
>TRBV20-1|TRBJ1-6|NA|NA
CSASTSSSPLHF
TGCAGTGCTAGCACTTCTTCCTCACCCCTCCACTTT
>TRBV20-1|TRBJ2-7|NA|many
CSASESPHEQYF
TGCAGTGCTAGTGAGTCGCCCCACGAGCAGTACTTC
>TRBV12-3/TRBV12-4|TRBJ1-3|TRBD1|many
CASSLTGASGNTIYF
TGTGCCAGCAGTTTAACAGGGGCCTCTGGAAACACCATATATTTT
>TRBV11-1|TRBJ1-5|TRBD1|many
CASSPWDSPSNQPQHF
TGTGCCAGCAGCCCCTGGGACAGCCCTAGCAATCAGCCCCAGCATTTT
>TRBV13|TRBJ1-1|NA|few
CASSGDRGFRNTEAFF
TGTGCCAGCAGCGGTGATAGGGGGTTTAGGAACACTGAAGCTTTCTTT
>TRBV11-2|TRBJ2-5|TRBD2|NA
CASSLWGLAGGPLETQYF
TGTGCCAGCAGCTTATGGGGTCTAGCGGGGGGGCCCTTGGAGACCCAGTACTTC
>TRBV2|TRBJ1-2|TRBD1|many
CASRGDRGNSGYTF
TGTGCCAGCAGGGGAGACAGGGGGAATAGTGGCTACACCTTC
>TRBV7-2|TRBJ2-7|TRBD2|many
CASSLGLAGAEQYF
TGTGCCAGCAGCCTCGGACTAGCGGGGGCCGAGCAGTACTTC
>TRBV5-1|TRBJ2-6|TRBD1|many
CASSHRTGGEANVLTF
TGCGCCAGCAGCCATCGGACAGGGGGAGAGGCCAACGTCCTGACTTTC
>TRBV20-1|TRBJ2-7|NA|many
CSASPGQGSYEQYF
TGCAGTGCTTCACCGGGCCAAGGCTCCTACGAGCAGTACTTC
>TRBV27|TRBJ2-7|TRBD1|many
CASRITGTASYEQYF
TGTGCCAGCAGGATTACCGGGACAGCCAGCTACGAGCAGTACTTC
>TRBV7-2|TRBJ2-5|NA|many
CASSLGMVGVETQYF
TGTGCCAGCAGCTTAGGCATGGTGGGGGTGGAGACCCAGTACTTC
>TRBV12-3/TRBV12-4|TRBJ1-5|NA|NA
CASRNRGSNQPQHF
TGTGCCAGCAGGAACCGGGGAAGCAATCAGCCCCAGCATTTT
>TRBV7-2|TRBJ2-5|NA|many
CASSLGGNEETQYF
TGTGCCAGCAGCTTAGGGGGCAATGAAGAGACCCAGTACTTC
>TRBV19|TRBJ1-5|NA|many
CASCRALGNQPQHF
TGTGCCAGTTGCAGGGCCCTGGGCAATCAGCCCCAGCATTTT
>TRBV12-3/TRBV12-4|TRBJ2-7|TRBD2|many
CASSFLAGGRYEQYF
TGTGCCAGCAGTTTTTTAGCGGGGGGGAGGTACGAGCAGTACTTC
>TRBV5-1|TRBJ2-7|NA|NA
CAVDLAYEQYF
TGCGCCGTCGATCTAGCCTACGAGCAGTACTTC
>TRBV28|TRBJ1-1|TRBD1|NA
CASSRWTGRKNTEAFF
TGTGCCAGCAGTCGCTGGACAGGGAGAAAGAACACTGAAGCTTTCTTT
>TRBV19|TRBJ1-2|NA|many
CASRFPGPNRNGYTF
TGTGCCAGTAGATTCCCCGGACCCAATAGGAATGGCTACACCTTC
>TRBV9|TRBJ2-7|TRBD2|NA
CASSGSGGPREQYF
TGTGCCAGCAGCGGAAGCGGGGGGCCTCGCGAGCAGTACTTC
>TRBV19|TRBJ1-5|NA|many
CASSNSQGSNQPQHF
TGTGCCAGTAGTAACTCCCAGGGGAGCAATCAGCCCCAGCATTTT
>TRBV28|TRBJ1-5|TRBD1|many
CASSPTGTSNQPQHF
TGTGCCAGCAGCCCGACAGGGACCAGCAATCAGCCCCAGCATTTT
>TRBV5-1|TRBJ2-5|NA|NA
CASRLPTGPETQYF
TGCGCCAGCAGGCTCCCGACGGGTCCCGAGACCCAGTACTTC
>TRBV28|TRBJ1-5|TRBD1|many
CASIQDRGRRPQHF
TGTGCCAGCATCCAAGACAGGGGGCGCCGGCCCCAGCATTTT
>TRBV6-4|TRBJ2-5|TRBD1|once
CASSSGTGTHLNETQYF
TGTGCCAGCAGTTCCGGGACAGGGACCCATTTAAACGAGACCCAGTACTTC
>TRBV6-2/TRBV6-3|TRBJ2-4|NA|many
CASSYLSRGIQYF
TGTGCCAGCAGTTACTTATCTAGGGGGATTCAGTACTTC
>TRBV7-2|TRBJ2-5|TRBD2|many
CASSLVGGDETQYF
TGTGCCAGCAGCTTAGTCGGGGGGGATGAGACCCAGTACTTC
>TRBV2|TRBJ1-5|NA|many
CASSEGGRREYQPQHF
TGTGCCAGCAGTGAAGGGGGGCGTCGAGAATATCAGCCCCAGCATTTT